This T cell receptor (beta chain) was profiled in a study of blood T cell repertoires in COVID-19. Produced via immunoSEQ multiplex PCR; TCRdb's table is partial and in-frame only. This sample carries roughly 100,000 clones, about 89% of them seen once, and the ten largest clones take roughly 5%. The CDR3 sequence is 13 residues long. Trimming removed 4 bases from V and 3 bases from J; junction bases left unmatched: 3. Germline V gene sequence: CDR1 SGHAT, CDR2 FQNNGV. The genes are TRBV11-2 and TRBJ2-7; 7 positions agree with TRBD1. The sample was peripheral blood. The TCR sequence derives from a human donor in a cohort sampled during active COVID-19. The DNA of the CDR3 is TGTGCCAGCAGCTCGGGACAGTACTACGAGCAGTACTTC. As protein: CASSSGQYYEQYF.